Sequencing of this T cell receptor (beta chain) was carried out in a study of blood T cell repertoires in COVID-19 (dated by TCRdb to 2020 to 2021). Broadly, across the study: The collaborator samples originated in the United States, Italy and Spain and spanned the acute and convalescent phases of COVID-19. Subjects who had been exposed to COVID-19, were actively infected with it, or had recovered from it provided the deeply sampled blood TCRbeta repertoires that made up the dataset. Where available, HLA class I and class II types were taken from metadata supplied by the sample provider and were not determined by assay-based typing. Samples were obtained from the ongoing ImmuneRACE study (first 160 participants) and from about 1,300 subjects provided by 6 global collaborators. A de-identified subject ID, COVID-19 status, age in years and sex were almost always included in the sample metadata. A freely available public database, intended as a resource for researchers studying the immune response to SARS-CoV-2, is where the repertoires were released. The material from the prospective study consisted of cDNA or gDNA derived from T cells, B-cell-depleted T cells, or PBMCs.

Participants in the prospective study were enrolled through a virtual design, were aged about 18 to 100 years, and lived in approximately 25 United States geographic areas. To assign participants to cohorts, the prospective study relied on clinical history that participants themselves reported in a screening survey and a study questionnaire. Mobile phlebotomists in the prospective study collected whole blood, serum and a nasopharyngeal or oropharyngeal swab from every participant. Prospective study participants could optionally give additional blood draws and questionnaires over an approximately 2-month period. Prospective study blood samples were shipped either frozen or at room temperature before DNA extraction. Study-level results and caveats: How much clinical and demographic metadata was included differed by source and by participant, and the metadata was provided uncurated.

Trimming leaves V shorter by 1 base and J shorter by 4 bases, with the junction holding 0 bases beyond the gene matches. The CDR3 contains 13 residues, cysteine and phenylalanine counted. Only the CDR3 DNA stays, 39 bases, in frame from base 1. With respect to this clone: Its antigen has not been determined. No base qualities exist here, and no much larger clone lies one base off it.

TCRbeta CDR3 regions were amplified from genomic DNA using the immunoSEQ Assay, a bias-controlled multiplex PCR. Processing in the source paper ran as follows. The number of nucleated cells in each sample was estimated by amplification of reference gene primers within the assay. To quantify the absolute abundance of each unique TCRbeta CDR3 rearrangement, sequence reads were collapsed and filtered. For each sample, productive Simpson clonality was calculated by taking the square root of Simpson's diversity index across productive rearrangements. Drawn from immuneACCESS, this table holds only the in-frame rearrangements with V and J called that TCRdb kept. Clones are partly lost; checked studies trace under half to an unresolved V gene and leave the rest unexplained. V and J calls plus clone size are reproduced from that table; the DNA served to infer D and trimming. This sample lists approximately 150,000 clones; 80% to 90% were detected once. The ten largest clones take up about 3.7% of the sample.

This TCR was recovered from a woman in her forties or fifties with acute COVID-19. The rearrangement joined TRBV12-3 or TRBV12-4 to TRBJ2-5; 7 bases in between match TRBD1. The sequenced sample was PBMCs or T cells enriched from blood (not recorded which). The encoded CDR3 is CASSLGQGETQYF. The nucleotide sequence reads as follows: TGTGCCAGCAGTTTAGGACAGGGAGAGACCCAGTACTTC.